This TCR beta chain derives from a study of CD8 T cells in ankylosing spondylitis. General study results and limits: Disease-linked clones were found to be CD8+ and relatively rare in peripheral blood. There was reportedly significant enrichment of clones that were disease-linked in matched ankylosing spondylitis synovial fluid. Past research had described some motif variants in reactive arthritis synovial fluid and blood. For ankylosing spondylitis blood, a TCR beta motif of several highly homologous variants appeared characteristic.

This clonotype was seen only a few times. The antigen is undetermined. Trimming cost V 4 bases and J 0 bases, with 13 bases left between them. The CDR3 has 16 amino acids. Germline V CDR1 and CDR2: KGHDR, SFDVKD. Scientists made TCR beta libraries using quantitative 5'-RACE with molecular barcodes. TCRdb called the 5' RACE reads again in MiXCR, with one record for every CDR3 protein. This sample yields 330,000 or so distinct CDR3 sequences, of which 6.5% to 10% are seen a single time; less than 15% belongs to the top ten. The rearrangement links TRBV24-1 to TRBJ2-3, with D perhaps matching TRBD1 (6 bases). Sequences were obtained from blood, either unsorted or a sorted T cell fraction (not recorded which). The sequence derives from a male donor with ankylosing spondylitis. The CDR3 DNA reads as TGTGCCACCAGTGACTACAGGGATCTCAGCACAGATACGCAGTATTTT. It yields the protein CATSDYRDLSTDTQYF.